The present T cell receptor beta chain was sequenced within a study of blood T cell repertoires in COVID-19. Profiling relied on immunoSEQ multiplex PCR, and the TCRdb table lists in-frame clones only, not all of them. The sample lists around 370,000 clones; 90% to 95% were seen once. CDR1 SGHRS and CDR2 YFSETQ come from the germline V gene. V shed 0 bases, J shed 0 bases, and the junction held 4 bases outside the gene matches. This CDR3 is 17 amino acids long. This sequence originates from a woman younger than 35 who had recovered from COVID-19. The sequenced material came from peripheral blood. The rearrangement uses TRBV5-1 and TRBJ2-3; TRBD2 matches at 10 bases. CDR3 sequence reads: CASSLAGLAVSTDTQYF. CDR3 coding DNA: TGCGCCAGCAGCTTGGCCGGACTAGCGGTTAGCACAGATACGCAGTATTTT.